The 23 T cell receptor beta chains below were found in one sample sequenced in a study of CD8 T cells in ankylosing spondylitis. TCRdb reprocessed the 5' RACE reads via MiXCR and lists one record per CDR3 protein. Of around 250,000 distinct CDR3 sequences in the sample, approximately 30% were seen once. Sequenced input: blood, either unsorted or a sorted T cell fraction (not recorded which). The source of these receptors is a male donor with ankylosing spondylitis or in good health (not recorded which).

In its sample, this clonotype was seen a few times. The rearrangement uses TRBV5-6 and TRBJ2-5, with no clear D. Germline V gene data show CDR1 as SGHDT and CDR2 as YYEEEE. There are 14 residues in the CDR3. V was shortened by 1 base and J by 1 base, with 8 bases between the two germline ends. The CDR3 spells CASSLRSAQETQYF. The CDR3 DNA reads as TGTGCCAGCAGCTTGAGGTCAGCCCAAGAGACCCAGTACTTC.

The V gene is TRBV20-1, the J gene TRBJ1-1; no definite D call. V gave up 2 bases and J gave up 3 bases, with 13 bases separating them. This CDR3 is 14 amino acids long. Germline values: CDR1 DFQATT, CDR2 SNEGSKA (reference sequence). The CDR3 bases are TGCAGTGCTAGAAGCTCGGGTGGGGACACTGAAGCTTTCTTT. Its translation: CSARSSGGDTEAFF.

A word on this clonotype: At one boundary the junction diverges from the germline segment, which might be a read error. The chain employs TRBV12-3 or TRBV12-4 and TRBJ2-2, with 12 bases identical to TRBD2. The CDR3 consists of 15 residues. CDR3 sequence: CASSLAGGHNGELFF. In nucleotides, the CDR3 is TGTGCCAGCAGTCTAGCGGGGGGGCATAACGGGGAGCTGTTTTTT.

This clonotype was counted a few times. The genes are TRBV4-1 and TRBJ2-2; D is uncertain. Germline CDR1 MGHRA, CDR2 YSYEKL. The CDR3 totals 14 residues. The germline V and J ends were trimmed by 0 bases and 9 bases, with 11 bases remaining between them. This CDR3 reads CASSQEPYWRELFF. CDR3 DNA sequence: TGCGCCAGCAGCCAAGAACCGTATTGGCGGGAGCTGTTTTTT.

This clonotype was detected only a few times. The V gene is TRBV12-3 or TRBV12-4, the J gene TRBJ2-3; D not resolved. The germline V and J ends were trimmed by 2 bases and 10 bases, with 16 bases remaining between them. The CDR3 extends over 14 amino acids. The CDR3 DNA follows: TGTGCCAGCAGTTTACAGGTGTGGGGTGACTCGCAGTATTTT. Translating it yields CASSLQVWGDSQYF.

This chain connects TRBV3-1 to TRBJ2-2; D remains ambiguous. V was cut by 4 bases and J by 6 bases, with 12 bases left in between. Germline V gives CDR1 LGHDT, CDR2 YNNKEL (reference sequence). The CDR3 sequence is 14 residues long. The CDR3 region is CASSPELRPGELFF. The CDR3 DNA reads as TGTGCCAGCAGCCCCGAACTCAGGCCCGGGGAGCTGTTTTTT. Using reference TRBV3-1 and TRBJ2-2 for the parts outside the CDR3, the full variable domain is DTAVSQTPKYLVTQMGNDKSIKCEQNLGHDTMYWYKQDSKKFLKIMFSYNNKELIINETVPNRFSPKSPDKAHLNLHINSLELGDSAVYFCASSPELRPGELFFGEGSRLTVL.

The CDR3 coding sequence is TGCAGTGCTAGATCGCTAGCGGAAGAGACCCAGTACTTC. Translation: CSARSLAEETQYF. V gene TRBV20-1 combines with J gene TRBJ2-5; TRBD2 matches at 7 bases. CDR3 length: 13 residues. Germline assignment: CDR1 DFQATT and CDR2 SNEGSKA (reference sequence). Unmatched junction bases numbered 3, after V lost 2 bases and J lost 3 bases.

V and J are TRBV5-1 and TRBJ2-1; D gene unclear. Between the trimmed V and J ends, which lost 3 bases and 0 bases, there was a span of 10 bases. The CDR3 has 15 amino acids. CDR1 is SGHRS, CDR2 YFSETQ, per germline. CDR3 DNA sequence: TGCGCCAGCAGCTACGGAACATACTCCTACAATGAGCAGTTCTTC. The encoded protein is CASSYGTYSYNEQFF.

This chain joins TRBV6-1 and TRBJ2-7; unclear D gene. CDR1 is MNHNS, CDR2 SASEGT, per germline. The length of the CDR3 is 12 residues. V was trimmed by 1 base and J by 11 bases, leaving 12 bases between them. CDR3 sequence (DNA): TGTGCCAGCAGTGAAGTGGTCGTCAGGAAGTACTTC. It encodes CASSEVVVRKYF.

The V and J genes are TRBV20-1 and TRBJ1-4; D remains unclear. Deletions cut 4 bases from V and 0 bases from J, with 9 bases between. The CDR3 sequence is 14 residues long. Germline V lookup: CDR1 DFQATT, CDR2 SNEGSKA (reference sequence). The CDR3 sequence is CSAKDRATNEKLFF. CDR3 nucleotides: TGCAGTGCTAAGGACCGTGCAACTAATGAAAAACTGTTTTTT.

This clonotype was recorded at least ten times. V and J are TRBV6-5 and TRBJ2-1; D may correspond to TRBD1 or TRBD2 (5 bases each). CDR3 size: 13 residues. Germline V gives CDR1 MNHEY, CDR2 SVGAGI. V lost 4 bases and J 6 bases, leaving 10 bases between the germline ends. CDR3 loop: CASSFFGGNEQFF. In DNA, the CDR3 is TGTGCCAGCAGTTTTTTTGGGGGCAATGAGCAGTTCTTC.

The rearrangement joins TRBV5-1 to TRBJ2-1; 8 bases match TRBD2. The germline gives CDR1 SGHRS, CDR2 YFSETQ. With V trimmed by 3 bases and J by 8 bases, 4 bases remained unmatched. The CDR3 is 13 residues long. CDR3 in DNA: TGCGCCAGCAGCTCGGGACTAGTCTATGAGCAGTTCTTC. Amino acid sequence: CASSSGLVYEQFF. Combining the CDR3 with reference TRBV5-1 and TRBJ2-1 gives the whole variable domain KAGVTQTPRYLIKTRGQQVTLSCSPISGHRSVSWYQQTPGQGLQFLFEYFSETQRNKGNFPGRFSGRQFSNSRSEMNVSTLELGDSALYLCASSSGLVYEQFFGPGTRLTVL.

The J gene is TRBJ2-3, the V gene TRBV3-1; D unclear. V gave up 0 bases and J gave up 1 base, with 8 bases separating them. The germline V gene encodes CDR1 LGHDT and CDR2 YNNKEL (reference sequence). This CDR3 has 15 residues. The CDR3 protein is CASSQDNLGTDTQYF. CDR3 DNA: TGTGCCAGCAGCCAAGATAACCTAGGCACAGATACGCAGTATTTT.

V gene TRBV9 combines with J gene TRBJ2-7; a possible D gene is TRBD2 (7 bases). The CDR3 totals 13 residues. Germline assignment: CDR1 SGDLS and CDR2 YYNGEE. V was shortened by 3 bases and J by 6 bases, with 13 bases between the two germline ends. The CDR3 spells CASSGGGPSEQYF. The CDR3 DNA follows: TGTGCCAGCAGCGGGGGGGGCCCTTCCGAGCAGTACTTC.

The chain has TRBV5-6 and TRBJ1-2; 7 nucleotides match TRBD1. This CDR3 has 16 residues. CDR1 SGHDT and CDR2 YYEEEE come from the germline V gene. Germline trimming cut 4 bases from V and 4 bases from J; bases unmatched to any gene: 13. CDR3 nucleotide sequence: TGTGCCAGCAGCCCCGGGAAACAGGGGTCCTTCTATGGCTACACCTTC. As protein: CASSPGKQGSFYGYTF.

The chain uses TRBV6-1 and TRBJ2-1; TRBD2 matches at 10 bases. CDR3 length equals 16 residues. The V segment lost 3 bases and the J segment 5 bases; nucleotides outside the gene matches: 7. Germline CDR1 and CDR2: MNHNS and SASEGT. CDR3 nucleotides: TGTGCCAGCAGTGACCTCACTAGCGGGGTAGACAATGAGCAGTTCTTC. Protein: CASSDLTSGVDNEQFF.

This chain connects TRBV29-1 to TRBJ1-5; TRBD1 aligns across 7 bases. CDR1 and CDR2 from the germline V gene are SQVTM and ANQGSEA. This CDR3 is 13 amino acids long. J lost 6 bases, V lost 4 bases, and 6 bases had no gene match. CDR3 protein: CSVVTGQGQPQHF. CDR3 in DNA: TGCAGCGTTGTGACAGGGCAGGGTCAGCCCCAGCATTTT.

This clonotype was detected only a few times. This chain joins TRBV12-3 or TRBV12-4 and TRBJ2-2; no clear D gene. The ends were cut back, 6 bases at V and 2 bases at J, with 10 bases in the middle. The CDR3 loop spans 14 amino acids. CDR3 sequence (DNA): TGTGCCAGCAGCATCGTCCTAAACACCGGGGAGCTGTTTTTT. Translating gives CASSIVLNTGELFF.

This clonotype was seen only a few times. The V gene is TRBV20-1, the J gene TRBJ2-3; TRBD2 matches at 11 bases. The CDR3 has 15 residues. The V and J ends lost 3 bases and 4 bases, in that order; junction bases with no gene match: 6. The germline CDR1 and CDR2 sequences are DFQATT and SNEGSKA (reference sequence). The CDR3 DNA reads as TGCAGTGCTAGTCTTAGCGGGGGGGCAGCAGATACGCAGTATTTT. Encoded protein: CSASLSGGAADTQYF.

The chain links TRBV6-1 to TRBJ1-2; weak D call: TRBD1 (6 bases). Looked up from germline, CDR1 is MNHNS and CDR2 is SASEGT. The CDR3 runs 14 residues. V was clipped by 6 bases and J by 7 bases, with 18 bases between them. The DNA of the CDR3 is TGTGCCAGCAGGTCGGGGGCAAGTCTCGGTGGCTACACCTTC. It is translated as CASRSGASLGGYTF.

V is TRBV27 and J is TRBJ2-7; possibly TRBD2 for D (6 bases). Germline loops: CDR1 MNHEY, CDR2 SMNVEV (reference sequence). Trimming removed 4 bases from V and 1 base from J, with 11 bases in between. This CDR3 has 14 amino acids. The CDR3 sequence: CASSWDFLSYEQYF. The CDR3 nucleotides are TGTGCCAGCAGTTGGGACTTCCTATCCTACGAGCAGTACTTC.

The chain is built from TRBV28 and TRBJ1-2, with a possible D match to TRBD1 (6 bases). V dropped 5 bases and J dropped 3 bases, with 22 bases sitting between them. Germline assignment: CDR1 MDHEN and CDR2 SYDVKM. There are 17 residues in the CDR3. Here the CDR3 reads CASSPLAGARVDYGYTF. The CDR3 DNA reads TGTGCCAGCAGTCCCTTGGCGGGGGCGCGAGTTGACTATGGCTACACCTTC.

This chain connects TRBV30 to TRBJ1-2, with 9 bases lining up with TRBD1. The CDR3 is 13 residues long. Per germline, CDR1 GTSNPN and CDR2 SVGIG (reference sequence). V lost 5 bases and J lost 6; bases outside the gene matches: 7. CDR3 region: CAWDRGSGDGYTF. CDR3 nucleotide sequence: TGTGCCTGGGACAGGGGGAGCGGCGATGGCTACACCTTC.